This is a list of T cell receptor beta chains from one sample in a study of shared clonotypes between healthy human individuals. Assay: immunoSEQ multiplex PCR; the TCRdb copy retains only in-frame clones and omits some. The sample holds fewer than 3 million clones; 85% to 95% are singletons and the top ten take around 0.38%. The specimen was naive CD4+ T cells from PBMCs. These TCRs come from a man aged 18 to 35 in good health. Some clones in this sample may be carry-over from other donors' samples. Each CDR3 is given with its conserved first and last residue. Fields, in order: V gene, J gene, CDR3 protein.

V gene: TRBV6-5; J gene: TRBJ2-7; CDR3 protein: CASSIGTVYEQYF
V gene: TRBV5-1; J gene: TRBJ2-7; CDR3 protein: CASSSRTGGPYEQYF
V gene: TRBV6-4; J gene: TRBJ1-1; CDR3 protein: CATRGDRWETEAFF
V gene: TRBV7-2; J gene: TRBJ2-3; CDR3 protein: CASSLGLAGDTQYF
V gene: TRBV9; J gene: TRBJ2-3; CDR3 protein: CASSVAPRTDTQYF
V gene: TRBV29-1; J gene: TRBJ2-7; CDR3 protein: CSVGSYEQYF
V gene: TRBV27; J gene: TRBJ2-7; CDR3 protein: CASSLWGQGAHYEQYF
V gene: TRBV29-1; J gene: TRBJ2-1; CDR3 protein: CSVTHASGRGGDEQFF
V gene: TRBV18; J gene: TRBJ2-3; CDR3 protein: CASSRTSTDTQYF
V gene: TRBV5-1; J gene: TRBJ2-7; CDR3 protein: CASSLTGQGPYEQYF
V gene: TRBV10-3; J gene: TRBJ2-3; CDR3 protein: CAISESTWADTQYF
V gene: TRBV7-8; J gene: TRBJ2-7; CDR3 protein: CASSPIQGSYEQYF
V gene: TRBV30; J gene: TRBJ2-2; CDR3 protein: CAWSETPNTGELFF
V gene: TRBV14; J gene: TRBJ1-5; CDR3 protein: CASSQDLRQPQHF
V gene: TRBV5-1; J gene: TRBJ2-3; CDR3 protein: CASSLEGAALPWDTQYF
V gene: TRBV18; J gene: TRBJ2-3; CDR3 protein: CASSPPLADTQYF
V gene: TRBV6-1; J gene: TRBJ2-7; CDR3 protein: CASSRDRETPEQYF
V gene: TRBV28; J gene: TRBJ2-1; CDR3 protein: CASSFPGQGSNEQFF
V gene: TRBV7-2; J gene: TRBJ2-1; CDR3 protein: CASSLVRTSGSNEQFF
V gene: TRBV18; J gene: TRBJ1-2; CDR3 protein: CASSPSGAGYGYTF
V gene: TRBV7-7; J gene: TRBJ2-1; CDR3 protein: CASSVDGSSYNEQFF
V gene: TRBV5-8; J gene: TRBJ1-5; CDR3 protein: CASRDLSDGGNQPQHF
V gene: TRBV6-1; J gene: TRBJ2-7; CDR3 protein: CASSERDTFWYEQYF
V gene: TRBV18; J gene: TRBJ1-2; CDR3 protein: CASSPQGGSVFDYTF
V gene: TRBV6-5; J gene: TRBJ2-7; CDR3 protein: CASSLRTGSYEQYF
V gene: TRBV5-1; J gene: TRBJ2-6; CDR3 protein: CASSPATGSGSGANVLTF
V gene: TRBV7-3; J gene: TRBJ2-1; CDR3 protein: CASSPRAPGLAGDNEQFF
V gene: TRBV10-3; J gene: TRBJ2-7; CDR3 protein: CAISERPYEQYF
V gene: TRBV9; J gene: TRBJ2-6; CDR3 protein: CASSSSRVGGRRANVLTF
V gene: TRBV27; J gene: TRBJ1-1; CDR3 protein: CASHDSITGTEAFF
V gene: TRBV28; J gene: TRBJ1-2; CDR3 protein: CASSGGSANYGYTF
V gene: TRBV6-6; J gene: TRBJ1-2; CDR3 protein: CASSQGRDYGYTF
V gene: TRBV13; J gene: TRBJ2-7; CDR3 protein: CASSLRISGYEQYF
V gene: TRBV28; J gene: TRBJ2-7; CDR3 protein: CASTGSGGIYEQYF
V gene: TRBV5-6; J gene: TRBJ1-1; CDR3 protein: CASSLDRGIFNTEAFF
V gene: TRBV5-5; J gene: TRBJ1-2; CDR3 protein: CAIINGQTPPVYTF
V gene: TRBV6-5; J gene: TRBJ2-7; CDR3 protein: CASSQRTLTYEQYF
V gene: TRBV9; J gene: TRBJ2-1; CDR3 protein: CASSATSGWDEQFF
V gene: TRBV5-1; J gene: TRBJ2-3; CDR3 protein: CASSLTPLAGEDTQYF
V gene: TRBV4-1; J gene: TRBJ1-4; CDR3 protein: CASSQAGRGTSDEKLFF
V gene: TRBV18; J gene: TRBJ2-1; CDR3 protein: CASSLGLGDEQFF
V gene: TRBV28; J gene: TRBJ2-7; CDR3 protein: CASSLGNSYEQYF
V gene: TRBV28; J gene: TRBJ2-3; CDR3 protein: CASRGGRATDTQYF
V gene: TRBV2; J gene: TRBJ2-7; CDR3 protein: CASSGTRASYEQYF
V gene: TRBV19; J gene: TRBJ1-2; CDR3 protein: CASSDHRTSSTGYTF